The source of this T cell receptor (beta chain) is a study of CD8+ T cells in alopecia areata. Extraction and reverse transcription of RNA yielded cDNA as the sequencing template. Only in-frame clones appear in the TCRdb table, and some are missing; sequencing was by immunoSEQ multiplex PCR. The sample gives roughly 200,000 clones, approximately 62% of which show up once; roughly 1.7% is in the top ten. Per germline, CDR1 SGHRS and CDR2 YFSETQ. The ends were cut back, 5 bases at V and 0 bases at J, with 16 bases in the middle. The CDR3 is 16 residues long. The chain links TRBV5-1 to TRBJ2-3; the D gene is possibly TRBD2 (5 bases). Material: CD4+ T cells sorted from blood, obtained at week 0. The origin of this receptor is a human donor with alopecia areata. The CDR3 DNA is TGCGCCAGCAGTCGTTTGGGGAGCTCTAGCACAGATACGCAGTATTTT. This codes for CASSRLGSSSTDTQYF.